Sequencing of this TCR beta chain was carried out in a study of blood T cell repertoires in COVID-19. On the study more broadly: There were acute and convalescent COVID-19 samples, and they came from the United States, Italy and Spain. PBMCs, B-cell-depleted T cells, or T cells were the source of the cDNA or gDNA that made up the material.

J gave up 0 bases and V 6 bases, and 5 bases lay outside the gene matches. Germline V CDR1 and CDR2: SGHRS, YFSETQ. The CDR3 contains 14 residues. Participants were aged about 18 to 100 years from approximately 23 US areas. Data came from immunoSEQ multiplex PCR; TCRdb stores just in-frame clones and leaves some out. This sample has around 290,000 clones, with nearly 90% found just once. The sample holds one count of this clone. The rearrangement links TRBV5-1 to TRBJ1-1; 7 bases line up with TRBD1. The sequencing input was PBMCs or T cells enriched from blood (not recorded which). This TCR was recovered from a woman aged 25 to 39 who had recovered from COVID-19. In DNA, the CDR3 is TGCGCCAGCATGGAGGGGGCCCTGAACACTGAAGCTTTCTTT. The encoded protein is CASMEGALNTEAFF.